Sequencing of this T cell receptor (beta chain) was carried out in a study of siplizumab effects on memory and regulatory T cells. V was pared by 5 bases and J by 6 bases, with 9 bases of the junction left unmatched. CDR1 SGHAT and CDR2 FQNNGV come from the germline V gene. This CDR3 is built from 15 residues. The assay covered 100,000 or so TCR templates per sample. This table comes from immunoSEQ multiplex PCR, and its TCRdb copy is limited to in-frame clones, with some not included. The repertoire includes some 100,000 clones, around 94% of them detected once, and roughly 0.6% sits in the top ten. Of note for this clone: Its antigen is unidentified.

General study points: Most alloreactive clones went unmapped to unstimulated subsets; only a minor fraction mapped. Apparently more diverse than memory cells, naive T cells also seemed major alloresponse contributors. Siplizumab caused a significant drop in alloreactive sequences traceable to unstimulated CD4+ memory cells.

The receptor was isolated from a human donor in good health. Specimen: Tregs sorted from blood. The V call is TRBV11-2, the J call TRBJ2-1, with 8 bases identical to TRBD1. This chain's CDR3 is CASSPGQGGLNEQFF. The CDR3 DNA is TGTGCCAGCAGCCCAGGACAGGGTGGACTCAATGAGCAGTTCTTC.